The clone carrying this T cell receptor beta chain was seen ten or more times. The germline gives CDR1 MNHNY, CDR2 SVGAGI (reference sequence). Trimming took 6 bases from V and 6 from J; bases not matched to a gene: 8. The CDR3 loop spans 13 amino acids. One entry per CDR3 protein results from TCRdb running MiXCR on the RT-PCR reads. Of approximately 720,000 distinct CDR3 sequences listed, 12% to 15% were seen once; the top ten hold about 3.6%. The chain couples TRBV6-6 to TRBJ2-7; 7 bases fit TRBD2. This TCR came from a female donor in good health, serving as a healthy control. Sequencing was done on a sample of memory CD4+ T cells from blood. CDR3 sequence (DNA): TGTGCCAGCAGAGTTGCGGGAGCTGCCGAGCAGTACTTC. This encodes CASRVAGAAEQYF.